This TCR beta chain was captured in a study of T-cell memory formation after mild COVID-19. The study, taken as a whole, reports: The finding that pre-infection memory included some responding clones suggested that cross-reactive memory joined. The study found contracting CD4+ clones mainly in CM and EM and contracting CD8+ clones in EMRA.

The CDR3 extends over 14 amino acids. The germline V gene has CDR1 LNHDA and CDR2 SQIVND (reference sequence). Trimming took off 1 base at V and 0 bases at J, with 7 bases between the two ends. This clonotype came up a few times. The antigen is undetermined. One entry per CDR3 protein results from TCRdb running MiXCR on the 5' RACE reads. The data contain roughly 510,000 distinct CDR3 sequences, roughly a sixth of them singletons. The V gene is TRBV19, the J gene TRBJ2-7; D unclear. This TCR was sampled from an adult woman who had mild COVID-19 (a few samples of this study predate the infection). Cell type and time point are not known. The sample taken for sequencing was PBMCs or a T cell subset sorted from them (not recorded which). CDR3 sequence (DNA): TGTGCCAGTAGTATAGGAAGGTTCTCCTACGAGCAGTACTTC. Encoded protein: CASSIGRFSYEQYF.